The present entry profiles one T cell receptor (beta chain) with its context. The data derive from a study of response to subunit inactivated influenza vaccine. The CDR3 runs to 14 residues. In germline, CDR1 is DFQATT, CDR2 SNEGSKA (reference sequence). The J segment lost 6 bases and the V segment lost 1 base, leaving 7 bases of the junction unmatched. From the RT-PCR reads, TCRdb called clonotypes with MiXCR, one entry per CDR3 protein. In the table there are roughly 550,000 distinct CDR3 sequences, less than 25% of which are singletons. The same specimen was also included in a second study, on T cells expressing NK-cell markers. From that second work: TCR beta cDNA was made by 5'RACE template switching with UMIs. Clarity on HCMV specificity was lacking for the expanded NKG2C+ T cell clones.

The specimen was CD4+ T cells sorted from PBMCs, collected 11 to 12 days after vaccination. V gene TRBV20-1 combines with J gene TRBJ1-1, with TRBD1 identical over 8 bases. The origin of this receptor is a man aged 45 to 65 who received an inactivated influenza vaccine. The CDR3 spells CSARGQGNSAEAFF. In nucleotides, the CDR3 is TGCAGTGCTAGAGGACAGGGGAATAGCGCTGAAGCTTTCTTT.